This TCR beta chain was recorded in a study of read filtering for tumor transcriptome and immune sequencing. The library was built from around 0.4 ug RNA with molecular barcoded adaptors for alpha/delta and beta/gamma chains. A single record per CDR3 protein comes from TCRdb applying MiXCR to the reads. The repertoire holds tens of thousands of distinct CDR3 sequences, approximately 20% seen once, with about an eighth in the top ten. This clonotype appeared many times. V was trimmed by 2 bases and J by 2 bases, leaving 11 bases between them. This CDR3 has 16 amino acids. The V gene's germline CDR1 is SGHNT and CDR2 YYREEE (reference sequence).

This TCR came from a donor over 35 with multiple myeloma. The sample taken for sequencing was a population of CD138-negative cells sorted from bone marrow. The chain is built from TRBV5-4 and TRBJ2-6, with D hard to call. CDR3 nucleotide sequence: TGTGCCAGCAGCTTAGCTGGACGGGCTGGGGCCAACGTCCTGACTTTC. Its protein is CASSLAGRAGANVLTF.